A selection of T cell receptor beta chains follows, all from one sample in a study of T cell responses to AZD1222 COVID-19 vaccine. Sequenced by immunoSEQ multiplex PCR; TCRdb stores in-frame clones only, minus some. The data hold tens of thousands of clones, with over 75% observed a single time. The specimen comprised peripheral blood, sampled on day 0 of AZD1222 vaccination. The receptors were gathered from an adult in good health. CDR3s include the opening cysteine and the closing phenylalanine or tryptophan. The order of the fields is V gene, CDR3 protein.

v_gene: TRBV5-1
CDR3aa: CASSLLGTRSTDTQYF

v_gene: TRBV3-1/TRBV3-2
CDR3aa: CASSPSSTNEKLFF

v_gene: TRBV6-5
CDR3aa: CASSYSRGANEKLFF

v_gene: TRBV5-1
CDR3aa: CATAPGPNNEQYF

v_gene: TRBV5-4
CDR3aa: CASSRGGRMNTEAFF

v_gene: TRBV2
CDR3aa: CASIASGTDTQYF

v_gene: TRBV4-1
CDR3aa: CASSQTSGSMNEQFF

v_gene: TRBV29-1
CDR3aa: CSVVDFRGTEAFF

v_gene: TRBV5-1
CDR3aa: CASSLNTGPYEQYF

v_gene: TRBV27
CDR3aa: CASSSLGQGTYEQYF

v_gene: TRBV19
CDR3aa: CASSSRPTATNEKLFF

v_gene: TRBV11-2
CDR3aa: CASGLDRSYEQYF

v_gene: TRBV25-1
CDR3aa: CASSLARDRGEKLFF

v_gene: TRBV7-3
CDR3aa: CASSLTSGLGIQYF

v_gene: TRBV11-2
CDR3aa: CASSLGGATSDQFF

v_gene: TRBV7-9
CDR3aa: CASSLDSLNSPLHF

v_gene: TRBV9
CDR3aa: CASSVRQGWVSPLHF

v_gene: TRBV3-1/TRBV3-2
CDR3aa: CASSQDFRPLRTEAFF

v_gene: TRBV7-8
CDR3aa: CASSFRDRAYEQYF

v_gene: TRBV21-1
CDR3aa: CASSKGGTSGSSYNEQFF

v_gene: TRBV13
CDR3aa: CASSLDATNEKLFF

v_gene: TRBV5-1
CDR3aa: CASSFGAVGGYEQYF

v_gene: TRBV2
CDR3aa: CASRATGSGELFF

v_gene: TRBV9
CDR3aa: CASSVDVGGDEQFF

v_gene: TRBV7-9
CDR3aa: CASKDEGNSPLHF

v_gene: TRBV5-1
CDR3aa: CASSLTSGGSTDTQYF

v_gene: TRBV11-2
CDR3aa: CASSPRQKAGNTIYF

v_gene: TRBV28
CDR3aa: CASSWVANGNTIYF

v_gene: TRBV18
CDR3aa: CASSRPTAGFNEKLFF

v_gene: TRBV3-1/TRBV3-2
CDR3aa: CASSPPTLAGYTF

v_gene: TRBV30
CDR3aa: CAWSSDREGGYTF

v_gene: TRBV28
CDR3aa: CASSSGGRGRHGYTF

v_gene: TRBV7-2
CDR3aa: CASSLNPAATDTQYF

v_gene: TRBV6-1
CDR3aa: CASSEARGHGGYTF

v_gene: TRBV2
CDR3aa: CASSRDANNSPLHF

v_gene: TRBV6-2/TRBV6-3
CDR3aa: CASSFPTSGRVTYNEQFF

v_gene: TRBV4-1
CDR3aa: CASSSRTSGSYNEQFF

v_gene: TRBV7-8
CDR3aa: CASRSGGGPPQETQYF

v_gene: TRBV7-6
CDR3aa: CASSPRDRGGNTIYF

v_gene: TRBV3-1/TRBV3-2
CDR3aa: CASSQTDRLEQFF

v_gene: TRBV5-4
CDR3aa: CASSLTGGFGYTF

v_gene: TRBV6-5
CDR3aa: CASSYSRGQQNYGYTF

v_gene: TRBV5-1
CDR3aa: CASSLGDGGPEAFF

v_gene: TRBV2
CDR3aa: CASRLGALAGTSPETQYF

v_gene: TRBV5-1
CDR3aa: CASSLATGALNTEAFF

v_gene: TRBV12-5
CDR3aa: CASGWHGQGGIISGNTIYF

v_gene: TRBV30
CDR3aa: CAWSEGIYGYTF